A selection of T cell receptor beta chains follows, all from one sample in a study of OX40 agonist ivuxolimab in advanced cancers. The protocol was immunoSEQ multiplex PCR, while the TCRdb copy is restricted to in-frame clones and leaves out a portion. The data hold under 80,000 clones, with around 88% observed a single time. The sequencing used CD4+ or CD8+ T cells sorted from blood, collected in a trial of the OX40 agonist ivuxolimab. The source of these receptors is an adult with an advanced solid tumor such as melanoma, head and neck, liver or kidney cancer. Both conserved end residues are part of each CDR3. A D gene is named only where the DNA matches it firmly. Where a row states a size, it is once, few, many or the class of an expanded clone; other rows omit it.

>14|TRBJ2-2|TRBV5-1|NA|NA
CASSPLQVTGELFF
TGCGCCAGCAGCCCCCTGCAAGTCACCGGGGAGCTGTTTTTT
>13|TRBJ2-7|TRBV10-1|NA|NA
CASSRTVDHEQYF
TGCGCCAGCAGTAGGACTGTGGACCACGAGCAGTACTTC
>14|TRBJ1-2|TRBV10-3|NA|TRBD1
CAISESGTGDGYTF
TGTGCCATCAGTGAGTCTGGGACAGGGGATGGCTACACCTTC
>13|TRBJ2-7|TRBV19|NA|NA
CASSGEDSYEQYF
TGTGCCAGTAGTGGGGAGGACTCCTACGAGCAGTACTTC
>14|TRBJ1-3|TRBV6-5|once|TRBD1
CASSRDRDGNTIYF
TGTGCCAGCAGCCGGGACAGGGACGGAAACACCATATATTTT
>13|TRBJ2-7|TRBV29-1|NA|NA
CSVQSDQNDEQYF
TGCAGCGTTCAATCAGACCAAAACGACGAGCAGTACTTC
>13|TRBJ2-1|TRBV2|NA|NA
CASSENTYNEQFF
TGTGCCAGCAGTGAGAACACGTACAATGAGCAGTTCTTC
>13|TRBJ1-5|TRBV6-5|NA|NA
CASSPTENQPQHF
TGTGCCAGCAGCCCGACAGAAAATCAGCCCCAGCATTTT
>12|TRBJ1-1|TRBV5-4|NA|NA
CASSLKGIEAFF
TGTGCCAGCAGCTTGAAGGGGATCGAGGCTTTCTTT
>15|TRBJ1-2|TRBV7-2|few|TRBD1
CASSASRGPDYGYTF
TGTGCCAGCAGCGCTAGCAGGGGGCCAGACTATGGCTACACCTTC
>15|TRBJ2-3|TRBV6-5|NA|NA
CASSYSRTAADTQYF
TGTGCCAGCAGTTACTCGCGGACGGCAGCAGATACGCAGTATTTT
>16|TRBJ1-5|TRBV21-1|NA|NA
CASSKAGRGYNQPQHF
TGTGCCAGCAGCAAAGCCGGCAGGGGGTATAATCAGCCCCAGCATTTT
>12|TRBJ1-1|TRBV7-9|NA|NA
CASAPTQGAAFF
TGTGCCAGCGCCCCAACACAGGGAGCGGCTTTCTTT
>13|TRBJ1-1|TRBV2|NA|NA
CASSVLANTEAFF
TGTGCCAGCAGTGTTCTGGCGAACACTGAAGCTTTCTTT
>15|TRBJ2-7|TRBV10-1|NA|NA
CASSESAMGEYEQYF
TGCGCCAGCAGTGAGTCTGCAATGGGAGAATACGAGCAGTACTTC
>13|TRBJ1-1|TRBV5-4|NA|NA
CASSFGGNTEAFF
TGTGCCAGCAGCTTCGGAGGGAACACTGAAGCTTTCTTT
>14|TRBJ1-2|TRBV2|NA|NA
CASSELGGDIGYTF
TGTGCCAGCAGTGAATTAGGGGGGGACATCGGCTACACCTTC
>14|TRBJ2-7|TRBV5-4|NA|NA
CASSSDPEVAEQYF
TGTGCCAGCAGCTCCGACCCCGAGGTTGCGGAGCAGTACTTC
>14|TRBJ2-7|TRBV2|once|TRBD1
CASSVGQGTPQQYF
TGTGCCAGCAGTGTGGGACAGGGGACCCCACAGCAGTACTTC
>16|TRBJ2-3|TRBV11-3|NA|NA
CASSPGPNAITDTQYF
TGTGCCAGCAGCCCGGGACCCAACGCCATCACAGATACGCAGTATTTT
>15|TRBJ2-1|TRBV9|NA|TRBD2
CASSPLGRGGNEQFF
TGTGCCAGCAGCCCCCTGGGGCGGGGGGGCAATGAGCAGTTCTTC
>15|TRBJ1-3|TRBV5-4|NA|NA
CASSLDLQGGNTIYF
TGTGCCAGCAGCTTGGATCTCCAGGGAGGAAACACCATATATTTT
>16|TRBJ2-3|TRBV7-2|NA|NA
CASSLASSVTTDTQYF
TGTGCCAGCAGCTTAGCTTCTTCGGTCACCACAGATACGCAGTATTTT
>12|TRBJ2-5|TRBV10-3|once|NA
CAIAQGEVEQYF
TGTGCCATCGCCCAAGGAGAAGTGGAGCAGTACTTC
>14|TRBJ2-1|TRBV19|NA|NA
CASRGFGEDNEQFF
TGTGCCAGTAGGGGGTTTGGGGAGGACAATGAGCAGTTCTTC
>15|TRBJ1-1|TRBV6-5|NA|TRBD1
CASIGQTGGGTEAFF
TGTGCCAGCATCGGACAGACAGGGGGGGGCACTGAAGCTTTCTTT
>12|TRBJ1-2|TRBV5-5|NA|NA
CASSLVGYGYTF
TGTGCCAGCAGCTTGGTCGGGTATGGCTACACCTTC
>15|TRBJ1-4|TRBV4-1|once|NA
CASSPGQTTNEKLFF
TGCGCCAGCAGCCCAGGACAGACAACTAATGAAAAACTGTTTTTT
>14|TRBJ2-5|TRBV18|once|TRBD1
CASSPPGTGETQYF
TGTGCCAGCTCACCACCGGGGACAGGGGAGACCCAGTACTTC
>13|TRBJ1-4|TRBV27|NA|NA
CASTSNPDEKLFF
TGTGCCAGCACCTCCAACCCGGATGAAAAACTGTTTTTT
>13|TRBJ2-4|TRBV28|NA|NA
CASSQPGANIQYF
TGTGCCAGCAGTCAACCCGGGGCGAACATTCAGTACTTC
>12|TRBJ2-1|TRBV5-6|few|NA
CASRRFGNEQFF
TGTGCCAGCAGGAGATTTGGGAATGAGCAGTTCTTC
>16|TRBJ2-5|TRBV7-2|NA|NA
CASSLDGGRGLETQYF
TGTGCCAGCAGCTTGGACGGGGGCCGGGGGTTGGAGACCCAGTACTTC
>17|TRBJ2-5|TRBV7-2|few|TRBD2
CASSLVEGTSGIETQYF
TGTGCCAGCAGCTTAGTAGAAGGGACTAGCGGGATAGAGACCCAGTACTTC
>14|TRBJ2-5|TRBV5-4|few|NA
CASNPRAAQETQYF
TGTGCCAGCAACCCCCGGGCTGCTCAAGAGACCCAGTACTTC
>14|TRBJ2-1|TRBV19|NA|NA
CASSPAAGQGEQFF
TGTGCCAGTAGTCCCGCTGCTGGTCAGGGTGAGCAGTTCTTC
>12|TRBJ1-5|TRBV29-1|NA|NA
CSAWDGNQPQHF
TGCAGCGCGTGGGACGGCAATCAGCCCCAGCATTTT
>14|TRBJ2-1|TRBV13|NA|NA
CASSRTAIGNEQFF
TGTGCCAGCAGCCGCACAGCAATTGGGAATGAGCAGTTCTTC
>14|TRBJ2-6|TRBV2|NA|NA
CASPRGSGANVLTF
TGTGCCAGCCCTAGGGGGTCTGGGGCCAACGTCCTGACTTTC
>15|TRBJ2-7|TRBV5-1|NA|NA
CASSLVAGRSHEQYF
TGCGCCAGCAGCTTGGTGGCAGGGAGGTCCCACGAGCAGTACTTC
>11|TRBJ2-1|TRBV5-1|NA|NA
CASSSVDEQFF
TGCGCCAGCAGCTCCGTAGATGAGCAGTTCTTC
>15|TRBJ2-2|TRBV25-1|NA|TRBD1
CASSSTGASTGELFF
TGTGCCAGCAGCTCGACAGGGGCGAGCACCGGGGAGCTGTTTTTT
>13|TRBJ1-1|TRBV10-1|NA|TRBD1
CASSNTGATEAFF
TGCGCCAGCAGTAATACAGGGGCAACTGAAGCTTTCTTT
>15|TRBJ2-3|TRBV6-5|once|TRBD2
CASSPGRTSTDTQYF
TGTGCCAGCAGCCCCGGGAGGACTAGCACAGATACGCAGTATTTT
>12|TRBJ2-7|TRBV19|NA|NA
CASNGPTYEQYF
TGTGCCAGTAACGGGCCCACCTACGAGCAGTACTTC
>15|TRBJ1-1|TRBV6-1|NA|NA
CASSEWRGRDTEAFF
TGTGCCAGCAGTGAATGGCGGGGGCGCGACACTGAAGCTTTCTTT
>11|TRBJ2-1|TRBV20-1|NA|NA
CSARELDEQFF
TGCAGTGCTAGAGAACTGGATGAGCAGTTCTTC
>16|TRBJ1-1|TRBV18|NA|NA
CASSPQGGLMNTEAFF
TGTGCCAGCTCACCCCAGGGCGGGTTGATGAACACTGAAGCTTTCTTT
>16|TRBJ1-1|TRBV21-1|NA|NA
CASRIFRDQKDTEAFF
TGTGCCAGCAGGATTTTCCGGGACCAAAAAGACACTGAAGCTTTCTTT
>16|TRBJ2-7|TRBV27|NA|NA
CASSPLGAPSSYEQYF
TGTGCCAGCAGTCCCCTAGGGGCCCCGAGCTCCTACGAGCAGTACTTC